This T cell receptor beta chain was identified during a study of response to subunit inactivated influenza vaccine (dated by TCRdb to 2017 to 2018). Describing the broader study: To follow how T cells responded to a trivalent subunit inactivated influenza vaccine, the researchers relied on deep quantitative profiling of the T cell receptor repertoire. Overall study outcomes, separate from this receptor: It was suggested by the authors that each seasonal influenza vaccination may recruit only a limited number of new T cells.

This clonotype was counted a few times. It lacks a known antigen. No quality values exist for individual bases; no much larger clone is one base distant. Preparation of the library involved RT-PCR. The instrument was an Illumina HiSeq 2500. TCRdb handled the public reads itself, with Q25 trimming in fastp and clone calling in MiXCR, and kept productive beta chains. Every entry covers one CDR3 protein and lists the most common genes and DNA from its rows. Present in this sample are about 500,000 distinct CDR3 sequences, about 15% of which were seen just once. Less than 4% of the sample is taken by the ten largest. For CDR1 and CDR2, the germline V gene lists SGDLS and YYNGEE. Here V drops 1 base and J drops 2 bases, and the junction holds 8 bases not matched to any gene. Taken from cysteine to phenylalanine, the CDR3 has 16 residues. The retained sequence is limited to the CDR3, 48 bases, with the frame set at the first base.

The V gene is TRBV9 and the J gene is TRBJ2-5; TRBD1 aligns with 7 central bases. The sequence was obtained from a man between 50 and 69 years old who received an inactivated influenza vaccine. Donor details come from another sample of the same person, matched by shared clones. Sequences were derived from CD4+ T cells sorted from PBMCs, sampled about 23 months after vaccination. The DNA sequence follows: TGTGCCAGCAGCGTAAGTCTCCGGGGACAGCAAGAGACCCAGTACTTC. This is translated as CASSVSLRGQQETQYF.